This T cell receptor beta chain comes out of a study of blood T cell repertoires in COVID-19. For the study at large: The United States, Italy and Spain supplied acute and convalescent COVID-19 samples. PBMCs, B-cell-depleted T cells, or T cells provided the cDNA or gDNA that made up the material.

The CDR3 has 19 residues. The V gene's germline CDR1 is SGHNT and CDR2 YENEEA. With 5 bases clipped from V and 3 bases from J, the junction kept 17 bases outside the gene matches. In the authors' methods: Scientists estimated how many nucleated cells there were by amplifying reference gene primers. Using immunoSEQ multiplex PCR, the repertoire was profiled, and TCRdb retains in-frame clones only, with some absent. V, J and clone size were drawn from that table, and D and trimming were deduced from the DNA. The table shows 220,000 or so clones, with 70% to 90% occurring only once. This clone was detected a few times.

The sample consisted of peripheral blood. This receptor was obtained from a man over 45 who had recovered from COVID-19. The V gene is TRBV11-3, the J gene TRBJ2-1; 9 positions agree with TRBD2. The CDR3 protein is CASSPRGSGRSPYYNEQFF. The CDR3 DNA follows: TGTGCCAGCAGCCCGAGGGGTAGCGGGAGATCTCCCTACTACAATGAGCAGTTCTTC.